This T cell receptor beta chain is from a study of shared clonotypes between healthy human individuals. The CDR3 spans 18 residues. CDR1 PRHDT and CDR2 FYEKMQ come from the germline V gene (reference sequence). J was trimmed by 3 bases and V by 4 bases; bases with no gene match: 10. In its sample, this clone was seen once. The antigen is not known. The data were produced by immunoSEQ multiplex PCR, yet TCRdb's version contains in-frame clones alone and is incomplete. This table has 800,000 or so clones, 90% to 98% appearing once. Findings and caveats of the study: The study found lower generation probabilities in non-shared clonotypes than in those shared by all four donors. Among the subsets, naive ones generally showed larger estimated richness than memory ones.

The naive CD8 population came from CD45RO-negative cells selected for CCR7, without terminally differentiated effector memory CD45RA+ cells. The chain has TRBV13 and TRBJ2-3; 13 bases fit TRBD2. The source material was naive CD8+ T cells sorted from blood. This sequence was found in a man aged 25-40 years in good health. The CDR3 reads CASSSEVGTSGATDTQYF. CDR3 bases: TGTGCCAGCAGCTCAGAGGTTGGGACTAGCGGGGCTACAGATACGCAGTATTTT.